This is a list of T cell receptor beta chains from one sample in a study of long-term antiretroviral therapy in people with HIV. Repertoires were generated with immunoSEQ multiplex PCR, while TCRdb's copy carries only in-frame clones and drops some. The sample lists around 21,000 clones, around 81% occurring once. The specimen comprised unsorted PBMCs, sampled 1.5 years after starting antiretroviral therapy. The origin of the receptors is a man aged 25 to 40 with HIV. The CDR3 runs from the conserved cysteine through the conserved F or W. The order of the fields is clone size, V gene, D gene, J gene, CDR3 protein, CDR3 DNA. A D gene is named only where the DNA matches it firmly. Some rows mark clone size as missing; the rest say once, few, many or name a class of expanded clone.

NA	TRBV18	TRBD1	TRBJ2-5	CASSPGQGGLQTQYF	TGTGCCAGCTCACCAGGACAGGGCGGGCTACAGACCCAGTACTTC
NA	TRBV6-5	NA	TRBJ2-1	CASSSPRADRYNEQFF	TGTGCCAGCAGTTCGCCCCGGGCAGACCGATACAATGAGCAGTTCTTC
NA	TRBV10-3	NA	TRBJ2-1	CAISDRSVGINEQFF	TGTGCCATCAGTGATCGCTCGGTTGGTATCAATGAGCAGTTCTTC
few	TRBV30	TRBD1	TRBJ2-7	CASSGDRGGEQYF	TGTGCCTCTAGTGGGGACAGGGGAGGCGAGCAGTACTTC
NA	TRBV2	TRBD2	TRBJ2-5	CASSVGTSGRASEETQYF	TGTGCCAGCAGTGTTGGTACTAGCGGGAGGGCCTCCGAAGAGACCCAGTACTTC
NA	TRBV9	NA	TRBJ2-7	CASSARIEGGYEQYF	TGTGCCAGCAGCGCCCGGATAGAGGGGGGGTACGAGCAGTACTTC
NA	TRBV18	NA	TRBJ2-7	CASSPTTGKSRYEQYF	TGTGCCAGCTCACCGACTACAGGGAAGTCGAGGTACGAGCAGTACTTC
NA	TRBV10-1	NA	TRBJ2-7	CASSESGDPYEQYF	TGCGCCAGCAGTGAGTCGGGGGATCCCTACGAGCAGTACTTC
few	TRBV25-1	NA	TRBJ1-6	CASSIGGNNSPLHF	TGTGCCAGCAGTATAGGGGGAAATAATTCACCCCTCCACTTT
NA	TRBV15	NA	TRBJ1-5	CATSSEGNQPQHF	TGTGCCACCAGCAGCGAGGGGAATCAGCCCCAGCATTTT
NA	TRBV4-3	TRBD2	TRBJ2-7	CASSQVAGGSLEQYF	TGCGCCAGCAGCCAGGTAGCGGGGGGGAGCCTGGAGCAGTACTTC
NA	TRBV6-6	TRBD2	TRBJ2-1	CASSLSTSGGAKEQFF	TGTGCCAGCAGCCTCTCAACTAGCGGGGGGGCCAAGGAGCAGTTCTTC
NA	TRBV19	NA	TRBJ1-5	CASSINHGGNQPQHF	TGTGCCAGTAGTATAAATCACGGGGGAAATCAGCCCCAGCATTTT
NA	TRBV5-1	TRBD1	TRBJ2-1	CASSPGGTGFDEQFF	TGCGCCAGCAGCCCAGGGGGTACGGGTTTCGATGAGCAGTTCTTC
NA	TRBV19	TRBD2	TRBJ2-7	CASSPFPSGGANEQYF	TGTGCCAGTAGTCCTTTCCCTAGCGGGGGGGCGAACGAGCAGTACTTC
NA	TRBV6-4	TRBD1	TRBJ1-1	CASSDPGQGWKVNTEAFF	TGTGCCAGCAGTGACCCAGGACAGGGGTGGAAAGTGAACACTGAAGCTTTCTTT
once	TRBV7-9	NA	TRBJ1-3	CASTNGNTIYF	TGTGCCAGCACCAATGGAAACACCATATATTTT
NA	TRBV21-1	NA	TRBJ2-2	CASSKISVTGELFF	TGTGCCAGCAGCAAAATCTCTGTCACCGGGGAGCTGTTTTTT
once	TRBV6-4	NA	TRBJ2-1	CASSDLGTGNEQFF	TGTGCCAGCAGTGACCTCGGGACTGGCAATGAGCAGTTCTTC
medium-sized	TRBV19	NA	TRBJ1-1	CATRWENTEAFF	TGTGCCACTCGTTGGGAGAACACTGAAGCTTTCTTT
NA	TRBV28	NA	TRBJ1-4	CASSIITEKLFF	TGTGCCAGCAGTATTATAACTGAAAAACTGTTTTTT
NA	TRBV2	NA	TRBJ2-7	CASSVDRSSYEQYF	TGTGCCAGCAGTGTTGACAGGAGCTCCTACGAGCAGTACTTC
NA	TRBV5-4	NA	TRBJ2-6	CASSLDPGPGANVLTF	TGTGCCAGCAGCTTGGATCCGGGGCCTGGGGCCAACGTCCTGACTTTC
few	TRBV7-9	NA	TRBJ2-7	CASGRGYEQYF	TGTGCCAGCGGAAGGGGCTACGAGCAGTACTTC
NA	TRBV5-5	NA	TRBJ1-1	CASSDIEAFF	TGTGCCAGCAGCGACATTGAAGCTTTCTTT
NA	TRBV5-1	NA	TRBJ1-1	CASSLDVTEAFF	TGCGCCAGCAGCTTGGACGTCACTGAAGCTTTCTTT
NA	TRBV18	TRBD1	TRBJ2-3	CASSRDRGLADTQYF	TGTGCCAGCTCACGCGACAGGGGTCTCGCAGATACGCAGTATTTT
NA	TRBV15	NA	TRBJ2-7	CATSTGDYEQYF	TGTGCCACCAGCACCGGAGACTACGAGCAGTACTTC
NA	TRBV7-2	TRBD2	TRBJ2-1	CASSSTSGSGGEQFF	TGTGCCAGCAGCTCTACTAGCGGGAGTGGGGGTGAGCAGTTCTTC
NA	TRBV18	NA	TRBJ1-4	CASSPQGNEKLFF	TGTGCCAGCTCACCACAGGGAAATGAAAAACTGTTTTTT
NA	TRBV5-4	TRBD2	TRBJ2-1	CASRRSSGGLYEQFF	TGTGCCAGCAGGCGCTCTAGCGGGGGGTTGTATGAGCAGTTCTTC
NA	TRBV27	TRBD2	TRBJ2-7	CASSLSGALSYEQYF	TGTGCCAGCAGTTTAAGCGGGGCGCTCTCCTACGAGCAGTACTTC
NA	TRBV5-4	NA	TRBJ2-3	CASSLELTSTDTQYF	TGTGCCAGCAGCTTGGAACTAACTAGCACAGATACGCAGTATTTT
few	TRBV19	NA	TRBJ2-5	CASSHRSEHFQETQYF	TGTGCCAGTAGCCATAGGAGTGAACATTTCCAAGAGACCCAGTACTTC
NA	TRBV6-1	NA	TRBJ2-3	CASSELGLTTDTQYF	TGTGCCAGCAGTGAATTGGGACTGACGACAGATACGCAGTATTTT
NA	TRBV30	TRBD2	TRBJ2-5	CASSAGDYQETQYF	TGTGCCTCCTCGGCTGGGGACTATCAAGAGACCCAGTACTTC
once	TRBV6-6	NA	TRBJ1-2	CASTRLGHYGYTF	TGTGCCAGCACCCGGCTGGGGCACTATGGCTACACCTTC
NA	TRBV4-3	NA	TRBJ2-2	CASSQDQGWELFF	TGCGCCAGCAGCCAAGATCAGGGCTGGGAGCTGTTTTTT
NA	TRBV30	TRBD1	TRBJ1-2	CAWTEGAGGGYGYTF	TGTGCCTGGACCGAAGGGGCAGGGGGCGGCTATGGCTACACCTTC
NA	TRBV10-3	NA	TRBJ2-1	CAISEGGSHNEQFF	TGTGCCATCAGTGAGGGGGGCTCCCACAATGAGCAGTTCTTC
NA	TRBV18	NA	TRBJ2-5	CASSPGTPTETQYF	TGTGCCAGCTCACCGGGCACCCCCACGGAGACCCAGTACTTC
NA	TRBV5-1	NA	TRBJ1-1	CASSLEEYTEAFF	TGCGCCAGCAGCTTGGAGGAATACACTGAAGCTTTCTTT
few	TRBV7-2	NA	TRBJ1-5	CASSLARGNNQPQHF	TGTGCCAGCAGCTTAGCTCGCGGAAACAATCAGCCCCAGCATTTT
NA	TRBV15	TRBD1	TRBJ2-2	CATSRPSTGRTGELFF	TGTGCCACCAGCAGACCCTCGACAGGGCGCACCGGGGAGCTGTTTTTT
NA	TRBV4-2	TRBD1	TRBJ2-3	CASSQVGQGRADTQYF	TGTGCCAGCAGCCAAGTGGGACAGGGGCGCGCAGATACGCAGTATTTT
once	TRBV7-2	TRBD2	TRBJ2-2	CASTLGLRSGVGTGELFF	TGTGCCAGCACCTTAGGTTTAAGGAGCGGGGTAGGCACCGGGGAGCTGTTTTTT
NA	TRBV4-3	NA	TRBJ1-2	CASSQGDRTNYGYTF	TGCGCCAGCAGCCAAGGTGACAGAACTAACTATGGCTACACCTTC
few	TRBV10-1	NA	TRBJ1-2	CASSDSTGPILDGGYTF	TGCGCCAGCAGTGATAGTACCGGCCCCATCCTCGATGGTGGCTACACCTTC
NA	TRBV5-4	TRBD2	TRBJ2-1	CASSLGSGRSYNEQFF	TGTGCCAGCAGCTTAGGAAGCGGGAGGTCCTACAATGAGCAGTTCTTC
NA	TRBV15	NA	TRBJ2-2	CATSREAEGTGELFF	TGTGCCACCAGCAGAGAAGCGGAAGGGACCGGGGAGCTGTTTTTT
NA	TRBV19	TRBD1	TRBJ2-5	CASSIRQGARETQYF	TGTGCCAGTAGTATCAGACAGGGGGCGCGGGAGACCCAGTACTTC
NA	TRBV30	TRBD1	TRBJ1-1	CAWSVALQGITEAFF	TGTGCCTGGAGTGTCGCATTACAGGGGATCACTGAAGCTTTCTTT
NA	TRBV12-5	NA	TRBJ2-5	CASGPSYGETQYF	TGTGCTAGTGGACCTTCCTACGGGGAGACCCAGTACTTC
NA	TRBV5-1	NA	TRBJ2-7	CASSLRGGSSYEQYF	TGCGCCAGCAGCTTGAGGGGGGGGAGCTCCTACGAGCAGTACTTC
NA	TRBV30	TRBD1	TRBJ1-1	CAWSGGTGGTEAFF	TGTGCCTGGAGTGGCGGGACAGGGGGGACTGAAGCTTTCTTT
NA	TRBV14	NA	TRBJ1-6	CASSQGRALNSPLHF	TGTGCCAGCAGCCAGGGCCGAGCCCTTAATTCACCCCTCCACTTT
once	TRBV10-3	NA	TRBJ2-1	CAISEPGVGGTYNEQFF	TGTGCCATCAGTGAGCCGGGGGTAGGGGGTACATACAATGAGCAGTTCTTC
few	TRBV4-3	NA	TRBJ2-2	CASSQEGRRTGELFF	TGCGCCAGCAGCCAAGAAGGGCGTCGGACCGGGGAGCTGTTTTTT
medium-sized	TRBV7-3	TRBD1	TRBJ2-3	CASSPGQGGTDTQYF	TGTGCCAGCAGTCCCGGACAGGGGGGCACAGATACGCAGTATTTT
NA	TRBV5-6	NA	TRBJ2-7	CASSLGFEQYF	TGTGCCAGCAGCTTGGGATTCGAGCAGTACTTC